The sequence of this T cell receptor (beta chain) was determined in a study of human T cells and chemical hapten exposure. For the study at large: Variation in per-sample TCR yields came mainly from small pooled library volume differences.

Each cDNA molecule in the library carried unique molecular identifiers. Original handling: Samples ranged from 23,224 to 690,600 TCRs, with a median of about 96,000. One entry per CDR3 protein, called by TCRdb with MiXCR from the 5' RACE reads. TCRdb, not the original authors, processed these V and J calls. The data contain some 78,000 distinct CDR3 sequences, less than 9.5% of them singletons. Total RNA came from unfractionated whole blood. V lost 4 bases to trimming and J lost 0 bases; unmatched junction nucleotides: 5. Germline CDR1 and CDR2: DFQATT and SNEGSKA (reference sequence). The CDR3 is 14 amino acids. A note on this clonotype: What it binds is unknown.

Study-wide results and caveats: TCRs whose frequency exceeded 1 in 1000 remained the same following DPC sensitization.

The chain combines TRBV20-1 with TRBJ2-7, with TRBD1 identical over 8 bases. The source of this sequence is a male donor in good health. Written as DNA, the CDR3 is TGCAGTGCTACGAGGACAGGGAGCTCCTACGAGCAGTACTTC. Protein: CSATRTGSSYEQYF.